The next 10 T cell receptor beta chains were all read from a single sample in a study of tumor-infiltrating lymphocytes in localized non-small cell lung cancer. Profiled with immunoSEQ multiplex PCR; TCRdb holds only in-frame clones, not every one. The sample records some 7,100 clones, 75% to 85% being singletons. Specimen: uninvolved lung tissue not adjacent to the tumor. The receptors stem from a human donor with non-small cell lung cancer.

The gene calls are TRBV11-3 and TRBJ2-7; D is uncertain. The V end lost 2 bases, the J end lost 5 bases, and 10 bases lay between the germline ends. This CDR3 region has 13 residues. Germline CDR1 reads SGHNT; CDR2 reads YENEEA. The CDR3 DNA is TGTGCCAGCAGCTTAAGCCGGACGGACGAGCAGTACTTC. As protein: CASSLSRTDEQYF.

This clone was seen more than once but under ten times. The chain carries TRBV7-3 and TRBJ2-7; 9 bases line up with TRBD2. This CDR3 region has 16 residues. CDR1 and CDR2 (germline): SGHTA, FQGTGA. V gave up 1 base and J gave up 5 bases; unmatched junction bases: 9. The CDR3 coding sequence is TGTGCCAGCAGCTTAAGAGTGGCGGGAGGGCCCGACGAGCAGTACTTC. Protein product: CASSLRVAGGPDEQYF.

V is TRBV28 and J is TRBJ1-5; a possible D gene is TRBD1 (6 bases). In germline, CDR1 is MDHEN, CDR2 SYDVKM. Trimming pared 4 bases from V and 9 bases from J, leaving 10 bases between. The CDR3 contains 12 residues. CDR3 residues: CASSWDIRPQHF. For the CDR3, the DNA is TGTGCCAGCAGTTGGGACATTCGGCCCCAGCATTTT.

This clone was seen a handful of times. The CDR3 here is CASSLVAGDETQYF. CDR3 coding DNA: TGTGCCAGCAGCTTGGTAGCGGGAGATGAGACCCAGTACTTC. The chain recombines TRBV5-4 with TRBJ2-5, with 9 bases identical to TRBD2. The CDR3 has 14 amino acids. Germline loops: CDR1 SGHNT, CDR2 YYREEE (reference sequence). V lost 0 bases and J lost 5; bases outside the gene matches: 2.

The genes are TRBV6-1 and TRBJ1-5, with D unresolved. The ends were cut back, 1 base at V and 3 bases at J, with 13 bases in the middle. Germline V gene data show CDR1 as MNHNS and CDR2 as SASEGT. The CDR3 length is 16 residues. CDR3 protein: CASSEDLGGFNQPQHF. CDR3 in DNA: TGTGCCAGCAGTGAAGATCTGGGAGGATTCAATCAGCCCCAGCATTTT.

The V and J genes are TRBV14 and TRBJ2-7; 7 positions match TRBD1. With V trimmed by 8 bases and J by 5 bases, 12 bases remained unmatched. This CDR3 has 14 amino acids. CDR1 and CDR2 (germline): SGHDN, FVKESK. Here the CDR3 DNA reads TGTGCCAGCCGAACAGGGGTCGTGGCCGACGAGCAGTACTTC. Protein: CASRTGVVADEQYF.

The chain joins TRBV30 to TRBJ2-5; TRBD1 matches at 8 bases. V lost 0 bases and J lost 5; bases outside the gene matches: 5. The germline gives CDR1 GTSNPN, CDR2 SVGIG (reference sequence). CDR3 length equals 14 residues. DNA for the CDR3: TGTGCCTGGAGTGTCGTCAGGGGGCTGGAGACCCAGTACTTC. Encoded protein: CAWSVVRGLETQYF.

This clone counts as medium-sized. CDR3 region: CASSYRHQPQHF. In DNA form, the CDR3 reads TGTGCCAGCTCGTACAGGCATCAGCCCCAGCATTTT. The chain is built from TRBV6-5 and TRBJ1-5, with D tentatively TRBD1 (5 bases). V lost 8 bases, J lost 5 bases, and 10 bases lay in between. The CDR3 has 12 amino acids. Germline V CDR1 and CDR2: MNHEY, SVGAGI.

The chain carries TRBV10-1 and TRBJ2-6, with 8 positions matching TRBD2. Germline V gene lookup returns CDR1 WNHNN and CDR2 SYGVQD (reference sequence). Trimming took 6 bases from V and 2 from J; bases not matched to a gene: 3. The CDR3 covers 15 residues. CDR3 nucleotide sequence: TGCGCCAGCAGCCCGGGGGGGGCTGGGGCCAACGTCCTGACTTTC. Translated, it gives CASSPGGAGANVLTF.

V is TRBV9 and J is TRBJ2-3, with 8 bases identical to TRBD2. CDR1 and CDR2 from the germline V gene are SGDLS and YYNGEE. V lost 0 bases and J lost 1; bases outside the gene matches: 1. The length of the CDR3 is 15 residues. CDR3 region: CASSVAGGRTDTQYF. The CDR3 DNA is TGTGCCAGCAGCGTAGCGGGGGGGCGCACAGATACGCAGTATTTT.